The present T cell receptor beta chain was sequenced within a study of technical replicates of blood from a handful of donors (dated by TCRdb to between 2016 and 2019). In its sample, this clone was seen a few times. The clone's antigen remains unknown. No base qualities exist here, and no much larger clone lies one base off it. V trim: 3 bases; J trim: 3 bases; unmatched bases: 0. CDR1 SNHLY and CDR2 FYNNEI are derived from the germline V gene. The CDR3, from cysteine to phenylalanine, totals 13 residues. Just the 39-base CDR3 DNA is kept, in frame starting at base 1. Libraries came from the immunoSEQ multiplex PCR assay. TCRdb retrieved this table from immuneACCESS and kept in-frame rearrangements only. Not all clones are present; in checked studies, unresolved V genes account for under half, and no reason is known for the remainder. This sample comprises tens of thousands of clones, around 94% of them detected only once. Over 0.2% of the sample is held by the ten biggest clonotypes.

Sequenced: T cells isolated from PBMCs. The chain was built from TRBV2 and TRBJ1-1, with 8 bases aligning to TRBD1. The sequence was obtained from a human donor in good health. The CDR3 has the sequence CASSEDRDTEAFF. The nucleotides read TGTGCCAGCAGTGAGGACAGGGACACTGAAGCTTTCTTT.